Shown below are 31 T cell receptor beta chains from a single sample sequenced in a study of T cell repertoires in cytomegalovirus infection. TCRdb used MiXCR to reprocess the reads, holding one entry per CDR3 protein. The sample includes under 130,000 distinct CDR3 sequences, under 50% seen only once; the top ten take roughly 70%. Antigen specificity for these receptors is unknown. Here the sequenced sample was CD8+ T cells from cultured PBMCs, taken from culture after CMV antigen stimulation. Receptors originate from a human donor in good health (CMV status not recorded). Some clones in this sample may be carry-over from other donors' samples.

This clonotype was detected a few times. The genes are TRBV6-2 or TRBV6-3 and TRBJ1-4, with D maybe TRBD1 (6 bases). The CDR3 has 12 residues. The V end was cut by 8 bases, the J end by 5 bases, with 9 bases between. Germline V gives CDR1 MNHEY, CDR2 SVGEGT. The CDR3 is CASATGNEKLFF. In DNA form, the CDR3 reads TGTGCCAGCGCAACAGGGAATGAAAAACTGTTTTTT.

This chain uses TRBV3-1 with TRBJ1-5; no reliable D call. Trimming removed 1 base at V and 6 bases at J, with 7 bases between. Germline values: CDR1 LGHDT, CDR2 YNNKEL (reference sequence). The length of the CDR3 is 13 residues. CDR3 sequence reads: CASSQVDGQPQHF. The DNA of the CDR3 is TGTGCCAGCAGCCAAGTGGATGGTCAGCCCCAGCATTTT.

This clonotype has only a few counts. The J gene is TRBJ2-1, the V gene TRBV7-4; 7 nucleotides line up with TRBD2. The CDR3 is made up of 12 amino acids. CDR1 SGHVT and CDR2 SQSDAQ come from the germline V gene. With 4 bases clipped from V and 12 bases from J, the junction kept 6 bases outside the gene matches. CDR3 DNA: TGTGCCAGCAGCTCGACCAGCGGGACGCAGTTCTTC. It yields the protein CASSSTSGTQFF.

The chain is built from TRBV7-9 and TRBJ2-7; 9 bases agree with TRBD2. Germline V gene sequence: CDR1 SEHNR, CDR2 FQNEAQ (reference sequence). The CDR3 totals 12 residues. The V segment lost 6 bases and the J segment 6 bases; nucleotides outside the gene matches: 3. DNA for the CDR3: TGTGCCAGCAGTCTAGCGGGGAGCGAGCAGTACTTC. This codes for CASSLAGSEQYF.

This clonotype showed up many times. V gene TRBV6-6 combines with J gene TRBJ2-1; no definite D call. The germline gives CDR1 MNHNY, CDR2 SVGAGI (reference sequence). The CDR3 totals 12 residues. V lost 2 bases and J lost 6, with 5 bases in between. Here the CDR3 DNA reads TGTGCCAGCAGTTACACCCTCAATGAGCAGTTCTTC. Its protein product is CASSYTLNEQFF.

This clonotype was seen only a few times. The rearrangement links TRBV7-9 to TRBJ1-5; D uncertain. The V end was cut by 2 bases, the J end by 5 bases, with 10 bases between. Germline loops: CDR1 SEHNR, CDR2 FQNEAQ (reference sequence). The CDR3 extends over 14 amino acids. The CDR3 reads CASSLTAGDQPQHF. For the CDR3, the DNA is TGTGCCAGCAGCTTAACCGCAGGAGATCAGCCCCAGCATTTT.

The rearrangement uses TRBV20-1 and TRBJ1-5; 9 nucleotides match TRBD1. This CDR3 is built from 13 residues. V dropped 6 bases and J dropped 6; count of bases not matched to a gene: 6. Germline lookup yields CDR1 DFQATT and CDR2 SNEGSKA (reference sequence). The CDR3 DNA sequence: TGCAGTGCGAAGGACAGGGGAGGTCAGCCCCAGCATTTT. Amino acid sequence: CSAKDRGGQPQHF.

This chain links TRBV9 with TRBJ2-5; 7 bases are shared with TRBD2. Germline V gene data show CDR1 as SGDLS and CDR2 as YYNGEE. Germline trimming cut 0 bases from V and 4 bases from J; bases unmatched to any gene: 3. The CDR3 has 14 amino acids. CDR3 sequence (DNA): TGTGCCAGCAGCGTAGAAGCGGGGTCAGAGACCCAGTACTTC. Translating it yields CASSVEAGSETQYF.

In its sample, this clonotype ranks as medium-sized. V gene TRBV7-2 combines with J gene TRBJ1-4; 7 bases fit TRBD1. The CDR3 runs 13 residues. The junction had 6 bases not matched to a gene; V was cut back by 5 bases and J by 9 bases. CDR1 is SGHTA and CDR2 is FQGNSA in the germline V gene. The DNA of the CDR3 is TGTGCCAGCAGCCTCGGACAGGTCCAAAAACTGTTTTTT. This encodes CASSLGQVQKLFF.

The CDR3 nucleotides read TGTGCCAGTAGTACTAGCGGGTGGTCCACAGATACGCAGTATTTT. Translation gives CASSTSGWSTDTQYF. The chain recombines TRBV19 with TRBJ2-3, with 8 bases identical to TRBD2. Looked up from germline, CDR1 is LNHDA and CDR2 is SQIVND (reference sequence). Unmatched junction bases numbered 5, after V lost 4 bases and J lost 2 bases. The CDR3 consists of 15 residues.

The table lists this clonotype with many counts. J is TRBJ1-4 and V is TRBV2; D remains ambiguous. The CDR3 spans 12 residues. Germline-derived CDR1 and CDR2 are SNHLY and FYNNEI. Trimming pared 6 bases from V and 8 bases from J, leaving 10 bases between. The CDR3 DNA reads as TGTGCCAGCAGCGGCTTCGGGGAAAAACTGTTTTTT. Amino acid sequence: CASSGFGEKLFF.

In DNA, the CDR3 is TGTGCCAGCAGTCTAGGGGTCCCTATTTACAATGAGCAGTTCTTC. Residues: CASSLGVPIYNEQFF. The chain carries TRBV28 and TRBJ2-1, with TRBD1 as a possible D gene (5 bases). Germline assignment: CDR1 MDHEN and CDR2 SYDVKM. CDR3 length equals 15 residues. Trimming removed 5 bases from V and 4 bases from J, with 15 bases in between.

V gene TRBV7-4 combines with J gene TRBJ2-2; no clear D. The V gene's germline CDR1 is SGHVT and CDR2 SQSDAQ. V was shortened by 1 base and J by 3 bases, with 6 bases between the two germline ends. CDR3 length equals 14 residues. The CDR3 is CASSLELHTGELFF. The CDR3 DNA reads TGTGCCAGCAGCTTAGAATTGCACACCGGGGAGCTGTTTTTT.

The rearrangement uses TRBV5-1 and TRBJ1-1, with a weak D call TRBD1 (5 bases). Germline V gene sequence: CDR1 SGHRS, CDR2 YFSETQ. Trimming removed 1 base from V and 0 bases from J, with 13 bases in between. The CDR3 is made up of 16 amino acids. Here the CDR3 reads CASSLSGGGMNTEAFF. CDR3 bases: TGCGCCAGCAGCTTGTCTGGGGGAGGAATGAACACTGAAGCTTTCTTT.

The rearrangement uses TRBV2 and TRBJ2-2; 8 bases fit TRBD1. The V segment lost 7 bases and the J segment 0 bases; nucleotides outside the gene matches: 4. The CDR3 extends over 15 amino acids. The germline V gene has CDR1 SNHLY and CDR2 FYNNEI. CDR3 coding DNA: TGTGCCAGCACCCGACAGGGGCCGAACACCGGGGAGCTGTTTTTT. It specifies CASTRQGPNTGELFF.

This clonotype was counted only a few times. The V call is TRBV18, the J call TRBJ2-1, with D possibly being TRBD2 (6 bases). V lost 2 bases to trimming and J lost 8 bases, with 13 bases between them. The CDR3 covers 14 residues. Germline values: CDR1 KGHSH, CDR2 LQKENI. The CDR3 sequence is CASSPWRAGDEQFF. Written as DNA, the CDR3 is TGTGCCAGCTCACCATGGAGAGCGGGCGATGAGCAGTTCTTC.

J is TRBJ2-1 and V is TRBV7-3, with D uncertain. Germline V lookup: CDR1 SGHTA, CDR2 FQGTGA. V was pared by 4 bases and J by 0 bases, with 13 bases between. This CDR3 contains 16 residues. The CDR3 nucleotides are TGTGCCAGCAGCTCAGACCCAAGGAGCTCCTACAATGAGCAGTTCTTC. The encoded protein is CASSSDPRSSYNEQFF.

The table lists this clonotype with a few counts. The DNA of the CDR3 is TGTGCCAGTAGTATACGCCGGGCAGGGCTTTGGTCGGGAAGCAATCAGCCCCAGCATTTT. It specifies CASSIRRAGLWSGSNQPQHF. The gene calls are TRBV19 and TRBJ1-5; D possibly corresponds to TRBD1 (5 bases). The CDR3 has 20 amino acids. V lost 2 bases, J lost 1 base, and 24 bases lay in between. Germline V CDR1 and CDR2: LNHDA, SQIVND (reference sequence).

The gene calls are TRBV12-3 or TRBV12-4 and TRBJ1-1; D is ambiguous. Trimming removed 3 bases at V and 5 bases at J, with 7 bases between. The CDR3 runs to 12 residues. CDR3 coding DNA: TGTGCCAGCAGTTTCACGGGAACTGAAGCTTTCTTT. It translates to CASSFTGTEAFF.

This chain connects TRBV14 to TRBJ2-3; 9 positions agree with TRBD2. The CDR3 spans 16 residues. CDR1 and CDR2 from the germline V gene are SGHDN and FVKESK. Unmatched junction bases numbered 6, after V lost 1 base and J lost 4 bases. The CDR3 DNA sequence: TGTGCCAGCAGCCAAGTTGATAGCGGGGGCGCAGATACGCAGTATTTT. Translating it yields CASSQVDSGGADTQYF. The whole variable domain, filled in from reference TRBV14 and TRBJ2-3, reads EAGVTQFPSHSVIEKGQTVTLRCDPISGHDNLYWYRRVMGKEIKFLLHFVKESKQDESGMPNNRFLAERTGGTYSTLKVQPAELEDSGVYFCASSQVDSGGADTQYFGPGTRLTVL.

This chain uses TRBV27 with TRBJ2-1; the D is unclear. CDR3 size: 11 residues. Per the germline V gene, CDR1 is MNHEY and CDR2 is SMNVEV (reference sequence). Trimming shortened V by 5 bases and J by 10 bases, and 9 bases separated the two germline ends. The CDR3 nucleotides are TGTGCCAGCAGTCCCGGCCGAGAGCAGTTCTTC. This translates into CASSPGREQFF.

In its sample, this clonotype was seen a few times. This chain connects TRBV2 to TRBJ2-1; TRBD2 matches at 7 bases. The CDR3 extends over 19 amino acids. Germline loops: CDR1 SNHLY, CDR2 FYNNEI. V lost 5 bases to trimming and J lost 0 bases; unmatched junction nucleotides: 16. The CDR3 is CASSTFGLADTSSYNEQFF. The DNA of the CDR3 is TGTGCCAGCAGTACCTTTGGGCTAGCGGACACGAGCTCCTACAATGAGCAGTTCTTC.

This clonotype was observed a handful of times. The V gene is TRBV20-1, the J gene TRBJ1-1; perhaps TRBD1 as D (5 bases). V gave up 7 bases and J gave up 0 bases, with 12 bases separating them. CDR3 length equals 13 residues. CDR1 and CDR2 from the germline V gene are DFQATT and SNEGSKA (reference sequence). The CDR3 DNA sequence: TGCAGTGGTTGGACACTTTTGAACACTGAAGCTTTCTTT. Translated, it gives CSGWTLLNTEAFF.

This clonotype was seen once. The chain links TRBV10-3 to TRBJ1-4; D may be TRBD1 (6 bases). This CDR3 has 14 residues. Germline CDR1 and CDR2: ENHRY and SYGVKD. V lost 2 bases and J 11 bases, leaving 15 bases between the germline ends. The CDR3: CAISELAGQGKLFF. As DNA, the CDR3 is TGTGCCATCAGTGAGCTGGCCGGGCAGGGGAAACTGTTTTTT.

Concerning this clonotype: A read error may produce the germline difference seen at one junction end. The rearrangement joins TRBV11-2 to TRBJ2-7; D is possibly TRBD1 (5 bases). Germline V lookup: CDR1 SGHAT, CDR2 FQNNGV. The CDR3 has 14 residues. The CDR3 is CASSLDPGQAVVSF. The CDR3 nucleotides read TGTGCCAGCAGCTTAGATCCTGGACAAGCCGTGGTAAGCTTC.

CDR3 protein: CASSRVAGGGAEQFF. In DNA, the CDR3 is TGTGCCAGCAGCCGCGTGGCGGGGGGCGGGGCTGAGCAGTTCTTC. The rearrangement links TRBV14 to TRBJ2-1; TRBD2 matches at 8 bases. Losses at the gene ends were 4 bases for V and 9 bases for J; bases not matched to a gene: 11. Germline lookup yields CDR1 SGHDN and CDR2 FVKESK. The CDR3 extends over 15 amino acids. Full variable domain (remainder filled in from reference TRBV14 and TRBJ2-1): EAGVTQFPSHSVIEKGQTVTLRCDPISGHDNLYWYRRVMGKEIKFLLHFVKESKQDESGMPNNRFLAERTGGTYSTLKVQPAELEDSGVYFCASSRVAGGGAEQFFGPGTRLTVL.

The chain employs TRBV11-2 and TRBJ2-1; tentative D call: TRBD2 (7 bases). The V gene lost 1 base and the J gene lost 4 bases, with 11 bases spanning the gap. Germline loops: CDR1 SGHAT, CDR2 FQNNGV. There are 15 residues in the CDR3. The CDR3 loop reads CASSLAGGGYNEQFF. The CDR3 region has the DNA TGTGCCAGCAGCTTAGCGGGGGGCGGGTACAATGAGCAGTTCTTC.

This chain uses TRBV12-3 or TRBV12-4 with TRBJ2-7; TRBD1 might be the D (5 bases). Trimming shortened V by 5 bases and J by 6 bases, and 17 bases separated the two germline ends. This CDR3 comprises 14 residues. The CDR3 DNA sequence: TGTGCCAGCAGTCCCTCGGACAACCCCAGCGAGCAGTACTTC. Protein sequence: CASSPSDNPSEQYF.

The gene calls are TRBV7-4 and TRBJ2-7; D gene ambiguous. CDR1 and CDR2 (germline): SGHVT, SQSDAQ. Trimming removed 10 bases from V and 2 bases from J, with 21 bases in between. The CDR3 loop spans 15 amino acids. This chain's CDR3 is CATTELETTPYEQYF. The CDR3 region has the DNA TGTGCCACCACAGAACTGGAGACGACGCCCTACGAGCAGTACTTC.

This chain joins TRBV7-8 and TRBJ2-2, with 9 bases matching TRBD2. This CDR3 spans 14 amino acids. J gave up 6 bases and V 6 bases, and 5 bases lay outside the gene matches. Germline CDR1 SGHVS, CDR2 FQNEAQ. CDR3 bases: TGTGCCAGCAGTCCTAGCGGGGCCCCCGGGGAGCTGTTTTTT. Amino acids: CASSPSGAPGELFF.

This clonotype showed up just a few times. The V gene is TRBV12-3 or TRBV12-4, the J gene TRBJ2-3; D is possibly TRBD2 (5 bases). V lost 3 bases to trimming and J lost 1 base, with 14 bases between them. The CDR3 loop spans 16 amino acids. As DNA, the CDR3 is TGTGCCAGCAGTTTTGACCCGGGAAGGGGCACAGATACGCAGTATTTT. It encodes CASSFDPGRGTDTQYF.